This T cell receptor beta chain was retrieved from a study of metastatic and nonmetastatic thyroid tumors. Study as a whole: Blood and tumor or nodule tissue repertoires from malignant and benign thyroid patients were compared.

All patients reached thyroid surgery having received no treatment beforehand. Authors' processing steps: It was from CDR3 differences across clinicopathological groups that a distant-metastasis classifier for papillary thyroid cancer was built. With MiXCR, TCRdb reprocessed the PCR reads. TCRdb, rather than the study authors, made the V and J calls. Of roughly 13,000 clones in the sample, roughly a quarter were seen once. This CDR3 contains 17 residues. Unmatched junction bases numbered 11, after V lost 5 bases and J lost 9 bases. Germline V gene data show CDR1 as PRHDT and CDR2 as FYEKMQ (reference sequence).

The sequenced sample was tumor tissue. This receptor was identified in a female donor with papillary thyroid cancer or a benign thyroid nodule (not recorded which). Some clones in this sample may be carry-over from other donors' samples. The chain combines TRBV13 with TRBJ1-6; 12 positions match TRBD1. CDR3 sequence reads: CASSQSGQGALGSPLHF. DNA of the CDR3: TGTGCCAGCAGCCAATCGGGACAGGGGGCTTTGGGTTCACCCCTCCACTTT.